These 6 T cell receptor beta chains originate from one sample sequenced in a study of T cells in Graves' hyperthyroidism and ophthalmopathy. What was amplified from RNA transcripts were TCR beta CDR3 regions. A set of HTBI primers served as the primers for a first-round RT-PCR of the TCR CDR3. TCRdb reprocessed the multiplex PCR reads with MiXCR, giving one entry per CDR3 protein. The repertoire consists of hundreds of thousands of distinct CDR3 sequences, with 15% to 20% occurring once and the leading ten covering about 3.7%. The sample consisted of blood. The receptors stem from a woman between 18 and 29 years old with Graves' hyperthyroidism.

This clonotype was picked up many times. The genes are TRBV7-8 and TRBJ2-7; no firm D call. The CDR3 consists of 10 residues. The V gene's germline CDR1 is SGHVS and CDR2 FQNEAQ. V lost 3 bases, J lost 6 bases, and 3 bases lay in between. The CDR3 loop is CASSLGEQYF. For the CDR3, the DNA is TGTGCCAGCAGCTTGGGCGAGCAGTACTTC.

The sample holds one count of this clonotype. The rearrangement joins TRBV10-3 to TRBJ1-1; 8 bases are a match to TRBD1. Trimming at V came to 0 bases and at J to 1 base, leaving 7 bases not matched to a gene. There are 17 residues in the CDR3. In germline, CDR1 is ENHRY, CDR2 SYGVKD. The CDR3 spells CAISESSGGISNTEAFF. DNA of the CDR3: TGTGCCATCAGTGAGTCTTCAGGGGGCATATCGAACACTGAAGCTTTCTTT.

This clonotype was seen only a few times. V gene TRBV7-9 combines with J gene TRBJ2-7, with D possibly called TRBD1 or TRBD2 (6 bases each). Germline assignment: CDR1 SEHNR and CDR2 FQNEAQ (reference sequence). The CDR3 contains 14 residues. V was trimmed by 2 bases and J by 2 bases, leaving 10 bases between them. CDR3 DNA sequence: TGTGCCAGCAGCTTAACGGGGGCCGCCTACGAGCAGTACTTC. Protein sequence: CASSLTGAAYEQYF.

This clonotype was recorded many times. The J gene is TRBJ1-1, the V gene TRBV10-3; 9 bases are a match to TRBD1. The CDR3 has 15 residues. Germline V CDR1 and CDR2: ENHRY, SYGVKD. Losses at the gene ends were 5 bases for V and 3 bases for J; bases not matched to a gene: 7. The chain's CDR3 is CAISHTGGEYTEAFF. The CDR3 nucleotides are TGTGCCATCAGTCATACAGGGGGCGAGTACACTGAAGCTTTCTTT.

Many counts were recorded for this clonotype. The chain links TRBV30 to TRBJ1-3; no clear D gene. Between the trimmed V and J ends, which lost 2 bases and 0 bases, there was a span of 5 bases. The CDR3 is 13 amino acids. Looked up from germline, CDR1 is GTSNPN and CDR2 is SVGIG (reference sequence). CDR3: CAWSTSSGNTIYF. For the CDR3, the DNA is TGTGCCTGGAGTACTAGCTCTGGAAACACCATATATTTT.

This clonotype came up many times. V gene TRBV12-3 or TRBV12-4 combines with J gene TRBJ1-3; no firm D call. The CDR3 extends over 17 amino acids. V lost 3 bases and J lost 1, with 16 bases in between. CDR3 in amino acids: CASSFRRGRHSGNTIYF. The CDR3, as DNA: TGTGCCAGCAGTTTTCGGCGAGGGCGGCATTCTGGAAACACCATATATTTT.